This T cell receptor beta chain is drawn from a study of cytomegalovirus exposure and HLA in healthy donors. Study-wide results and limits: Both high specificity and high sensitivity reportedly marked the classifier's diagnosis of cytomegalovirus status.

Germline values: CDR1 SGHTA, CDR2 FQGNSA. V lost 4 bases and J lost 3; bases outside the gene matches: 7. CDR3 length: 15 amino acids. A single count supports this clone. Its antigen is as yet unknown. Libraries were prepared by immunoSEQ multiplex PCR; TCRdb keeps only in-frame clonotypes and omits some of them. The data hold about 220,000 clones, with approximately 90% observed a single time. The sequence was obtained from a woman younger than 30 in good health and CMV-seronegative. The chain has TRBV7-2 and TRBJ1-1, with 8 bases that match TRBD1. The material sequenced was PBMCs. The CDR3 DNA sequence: TGTGCCAGCAGCTCAGGGGGCATCGGATACACTGAAGCTTTCTTT. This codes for CASSSGGIGYTEAFF.